This TCR beta chain was sequenced during a study of human thymus T cells. Produced via immunoSEQ multiplex PCR; TCRdb's table is partial and in-frame only. The sample carries 120,000 or so clones, around 96% recorded once. Findings of the study overall: In thymic and blood repertoires alike, V and J usage looked biased. Unrelated people showed highly overlapping thymic repertoires, related research reported.

Resected material from corrective heart surgery provided the thymus tissue analysed. Trimming at V came to 3 bases and at J to 6 bases, leaving 10 bases not matched to a gene. Looked up from germline, CDR1 is SGHNT and CDR2 is YENEEA. The CDR3 length is 16 residues. Comment on this clone: Its antigen is not identified.

The sequencing sample was made of thymus tissue. The receptor comes from a boy younger than two with a congenital heart defect but otherwise immunologically healthy. The chain links TRBV11-3 to TRBJ1-2, with 10 bases fitting TRBD1. The CDR3 DNA is TGTGCCAGCAGCTTTGGGTCCGAAGGGACAGGGGATGGCTACACCTTC. This gives the protein CASSFGSEGTGDGYTF.